This TCR beta chain was sequenced in a study of T cells in Graves' hyperthyroidism and ophthalmopathy. Study observations and caveats: A 13 V-J model separated ophthalmopathy from stable hyperthyroidism. Blood samples included most of the expanded thyroid clonotypes exceeding 0.001.

Amplification targeted TCR beta CDR3 regions from RNA transcripts. When the TCR CDR3 underwent first-round RT-PCR, the HTBI primer set was used. In TCRdb, the multiplex PCR reads were re-called with MiXCR into one record per CDR3 protein. The sample shows about 400,000 distinct CDR3 sequences, 15% of them seen only once. Graves' hyperthyroidism was deemed stable given no ophthalmopathy progression within 18 months. Uncontrolled infection, other autoimmune disease, pregnancy and lactation each barred patients from inclusion. The CDR3 is 14 residues long. The germline V gene encodes CDR1 SGHDN and CDR2 FVKESK. After removal of 3 bases from V and 6 bases from J, the junction contained 6 bases not matched to a gene. This clonotype was seen a handful of times. Its antigen is not known.

The source material was blood. The TCR comes from a woman aged 25 to 45 with Graves' hyperthyroidism. The V call is TRBV14, the J call TRBJ2-3; 7 bases map to TRBD2. CDR3 sequence reads: CASSHSSGWDTQYF. The CDR3 DNA follows: TGTGCCAGCAGCCACTCTAGCGGTTGGGATACGCAGTATTTT.